A selection of T cell receptor beta chains follows, all from one sample in a study of T cell repertoires in cytomegalovirus infection. These receptors lack a known antigen. TCRdb reprocessed the reads via MiXCR and lists one record per CDR3 protein. Of more than 40,000 distinct CDR3 sequences listed, roughly 22% were seen once; the top ten hold approximately 90%. The input for sequencing was CD8+ T cells from cultured PBMCs, taken from culture after CMV antigen stimulation. Source of these receptors: a human donor in good health (CMV status not recorded). Some clones in this sample may be carry-over from other donors' samples. CDR3s include the opening cysteine and the closing phenylalanine or tryptophan. The D gene is left open where the match is weak. Not all rows give a size; the values are once, few, many and, for expanded clones, a class.

TRBJ1-3	-	TRBV27	-	CASSPRLGRDTIYF	TGTGCCAGCAGCCCTCGTCTCGGACGGGACACCATATATTTT
TRBJ1-2	TRBD1	TRBV7-9	-	CASSPGQAGYGYTF	TGTGCCAGCAGCCCTGGACAGGCCGGCTATGGCTACACCTTC
TRBJ2-7	-	TRBV7-2	few	CASSFGDSGYEQYF	TGTGCCAGCAGCTTTGGGGACTCAGGCTACGAGCAGTACTTC
TRBJ2-3	TRBD2	TRBV11-1	-	CASSYPRGLVAGDRDTDTQYF	TGTGCCAGCAGCTACCCCAGGGGTTTAGTAGCGGGGGATCGCGACACAGATACGCAGTATTTT
TRBJ1-1	TRBD1	TRBV6-2/TRBV6-3	few	CASLTGGEAFF	TGTGCCTCATTGACAGGGGGTGAAGCTTTCTTT
TRBJ2-1	-	TRBV7-3	-	CASSLRIYHEQFF	TGTGCCAGCAGCTTAAGGATTTATCATGAGCAGTTCTTC
TRBJ2-1	TRBD2	TRBV28	few	CASSPLADPYNEQFF	TGTGCCAGCAGTCCCCTAGCGGATCCCTACAATGAGCAGTTCTTC
TRBJ2-7	TRBD1	TRBV6-1	-	CASENQDRGLDEQYF	TGTGCCAGCGAAAACCAGGACAGGGGGCTAGACGAGCAGTACTTC
TRBJ2-3	-	TRBV29-1	-	CSVEDARADTQYF	TGCAGCGTTGAAGACGCGCGGGCAGATACGCAGTATTTT
TRBJ1-2	-	TRBV7-2	-	CASSFGLGDGYTF	TGTGCCAGCAGCTTCGGACTCGGGGATGGCTACACCTTC
TRBJ1-4	-	TRBV27	-	CASSPIGVAKLFF	TGTGCCAGCAGTCCGATAGGGGTTGCAAAACTGTTTTTT
TRBJ2-1	TRBD2	TRBV19	-	CASSLTSGLGGEQFF	TGTGCCAGTAGCCTGACTAGCGGTCTTGGCGGTGAGCAGTTCTTC
TRBJ2-7	TRBD2	TRBV7-2	few	CASSPGLGLYEQYF	TGTGCCAGCAGCCCGGGACTAGGTCTCTACGAGCAGTACTTC
TRBJ2-1	-	TRBV6-1	-	CASSEAFSNAFQYNEQFF	TGTGCCAGCAGTGAAGCTTTTTCTAACGCCTTTCAATACAATGAGCAGTTCTTC
TRBJ1-5	-	TRBV7-2	-	CASSLVGQSNQPQHF	TGTGCCAGCAGCTTAGTGGGGCAGTCCAATCAGCCCCAGCATTTT
TRBJ2-1	TRBD1	TRBV29-1	-	CSVEGDRGHNEQFF	TGCAGCGTTGAGGGGGACAGGGGGCATAATGAGCAGTTCTTC
TRBJ1-2	-	TRBV25-1	-	CASSAGLHGYTF	TGTGCCAGCAGCGCGGGGCTACATGGCTACACCTTC
TRBJ2-7	-	TRBV7-3	few	CASSLTGDLTYEQYF	TGTGCCAGCAGCTTAACGGGGGACTTGACCTACGAGCAGTACTTC
TRBJ2-5	TRBD2	TRBV6-1	few	CASRAGLAGWETQYF	TGTGCCAGCAGGGCCGGACTAGCGGGATGGGAGACCCAGTACTTC
TRBJ1-1	-	TRBV27	-	CASSLGGSLNTEAFF	TGTGCCAGCAGTTTGGGGGGGAGTCTGAACACTGAAGCTTTCTTT
TRBJ2-5	-	TRBV7-6	-	CASSSRALETQYF	TGTGCCAGCAGCAGCAGGGCCCTAGAGACCCAGTACTTC
TRBJ2-5	TRBD1	TRBV28	few	CASSPDRGRETQYF	TGTGCCAGCAGTCCAGACAGGGGGCGAGAGACCCAGTACTTC
TRBJ2-7	-	TRBV6-2/TRBV6-3	few	CASIGASESIEQYF	TGTGCCAGCATTGGGGCTAGCGAGAGCATCGAGCAGTACTTC
TRBJ2-7	-	TRBV19	many	CASSIVPDEQYF	TGTGCCAGTAGTATAGTTCCCGACGAGCAGTACTTC
TRBJ1-2	TRBD1	TRBV6-6	-	CASSSTGVTYGYTF	TGTGCCAGCAGTTCGACAGGGGTTACATATGGCTACACCTTC
TRBJ2-1	TRBD1	TRBV7-8	-	CASSTRDRQNEQFF	TGTGCCAGCAGCACCCGGGACAGACAAAATGAGCAGTTCTTC
TRBJ2-1	TRBD2	TRBV7-3	few	CASSLGTSGSYNEQFF	TGTGCCAGCAGCTTAGGGACTAGCGGGAGCTACAATGAGCAGTTCTTC
TRBJ2-3	-	TRBV11-1	many	CASSLILGDTQYF	TGTGCCAGCAGCTTAATTCTTGGGGATACGCAGTATTTT
TRBJ2-3	TRBD2	TRBV7-8	-	CASSLGGAGEFTDTQYF	TGTGCCAGCAGCTTAGGAGGGGCGGGGGAATTCACAGATACGCAGTATTTT
TRBJ2-5	-	TRBV5-6	-	CASSLGGKMRETQYF	TGTGCCAGCAGCTTGGGGGGTAAGATGCGAGAGACCCAGTACTTC
TRBJ2-1	TRBD1	TRBV28	few	CASRDRVWSDVTIEQFF	TGTGCCAGCAGGGACAGGGTTTGGTCCGACGTTACCATTGAGCAGTTCTTC
TRBJ2-6	-	TRBV27	-	CASRGVSGANVLTF	TGTGCCAGCAGAGGGGTATCAGGGGCCAACGTCCTGACTTTC
TRBJ1-1	-	TRBV7-6	few	CASSYSTGSEAFF	TGTGCCAGCAGCTATTCGACAGGAAGTGAAGCTTTCTTT
TRBJ2-4	TRBD1	TRBV7-6	-	CASSCPDRGESAKNIQYF	TGTGCCAGCAGCTGCCCGGACAGGGGGGAATCCGCCAAAAACATTCAGTACTTC
TRBJ2-3	-	TRBV27	-	CASSLSWGTDTQYF	TGTGCCAGCAGTTTATCCTGGGGCACAGATACGCAGTATTTT
TRBJ2-3	-	TRBV6-1	-	CASSETGRRDTQYF	TGTGCCAGCAGTGAAACAGGACGCCGGGATACGCAGTATTTT
TRBJ1-4	TRBD1	TRBV7-2	few	CASSFLGGMNEKLFF	TGTGCCAGCAGCTTCCTAGGGGGCATGAATGAAAAACTGTTTTTT
TRBJ1-2	TRBD1	TRBV25-1	few	CASRPGTAPWGYTF	TGTGCCAGCAGGCCCGGGACAGCCCCCTGGGGCTACACCTTC
TRBJ2-4	-	TRBV6-2/TRBV6-3	-	CASSYREWDIQYF	TGTGCCAGCAGTTACCGGGAGTGGGACATTCAGTACTTC
TRBJ2-3	-	TRBV7-8	few	CASSPPAFRTDTQYF	TGTGCCAGCAGCCCCCCTGCATTCCGCACAGATACGCAGTATTTT
TRBJ2-6	-	TRBV28	many	CASRLRGSGANVLTF	TGTGCCAGCAGGTTGCGGGGCTCTGGGGCCAACGTCCTGACTTTC
TRBJ2-3	TRBD1	TRBV7-2	once	CASSLRTGKIPDTQYF	TGTGCCAGCAGCCTGCGGACAGGGAAGATCCCAGATACGCAGTATTTT
TRBJ1-1	-	TRBV7-2	-	CASSLDGGTEAFF	TGTGCCAGCAGCTTAGATGGTGGCACTGAAGCTTTCTTT
TRBJ2-7	TRBD2	TRBV28	many	CASSRFGTSGSKKNEQYF	TGTGCCAGCTCCCGTTTTGGGACTAGCGGGAGTAAGAAGAACGAGCAGTACTTC
TRBJ2-3	TRBD2	TRBV7-8	-	CASSSKLAGGDRDTQYF	TGTGCCAGCAGCTCAAAACTAGCGGGGGGCGATAGAGATACGCAGTATTTT
TRBJ2-5	TRBD1	TRBV12-5	few	CASGRRQGPQETQYF	TGTGCTAGTGGAAGACGACAGGGGCCGCAAGAGACCCAGTACTTC
TRBJ1-2	-	TRBV7-9	few	CASSLVVQVSFYGYTF	TGTGCCAGCAGCTTAGTAGTACAGGTCTCCTTCTATGGCTACACCTTC
TRBJ2-7	-	TRBV7-9	-	CASSLGIRGRGLIYEQYF	TGTGCCAGCAGCTTAGGGATCCGGGGCCGAGGCCTAATCTACGAGCAGTACTTC
TRBJ1-1	TRBD1	TRBV14	-	CASSLPGQIDTEAFF	TGTGCCAGCAGCCTACCGGGACAGATTGACACTGAAGCTTTCTTT
TRBJ2-2	-	TRBV9	-	CASSSRQAANTGELFF	TGTGCCAGCAGTTCCCGACAGGCCGCGAACACCGGGGAGCTGTTTTTT
TRBJ2-1	TRBD2	TRBV27	once	CASSFGTSGHNEQFF	TGTGCCAGCAGTTTCGGGACTAGCGGCCACAATGAGCAGTTCTTC
TRBJ2-7	-	TRBV6-5	few	CASSPSEGHSSYEQYF	TGTGCCAGCAGTCCCTCGGAGGGACACAGCTCCTACGAGCAGTACTTC
TRBJ2-3	TRBD1	TRBV7-8	few	CASSRDRSDTQYF	TGTGCCAGCAGCCGGGACAGGTCAGATACGCAGTATTTT
TRBJ2-2	-	TRBV14	few	CASSRENSFPGELFF	TGTGCCAGCAGCCGCGAAAACAGTTTCCCCGGGGAGCTGTTTTTT